This T cell receptor (beta chain) was retrieved from a study of blood T cell repertoires in COVID-19 (dated by TCRdb to about 2020). Some background on the complete study: The collaborator samples originated in the United States, Italy and Spain and spanned the acute and convalescent phases of COVID-19. Sample metadata almost always included a de-identified subject ID, COVID-19 status, age in years and sex. Deeply sampled blood TCRbeta repertoires from subjects exposed to, actively infected with, or recovered from COVID-19 were included in the dataset. The prospective study material was composed of cDNA or gDNA derived from T cells, B-cell-depleted T cells, or PBMCs. HLA class I and class II types, where available, came from metadata supplied by the sample provider rather than from assay-based typing. The samples were drawn from the first 160 participants of the ongoing ImmuneRACE study and from under 1,500 subjects provided by 6 global collaborators. The repertoires were released in a freely available public database meant as a resource for research on the immune response to SARS-CoV-2. General conclusions and limits of the study: Clinical and demographic metadata were provided uncurated, with the amount varying by source and participant.

TCRbeta CDR3 regions were amplified from genomic DNA using the immunoSEQ Assay, a bias-controlled multiplex PCR. Regarding the original processing steps: Within the assay, amplification of reference gene primers was used to estimate how many nucleated cells each sample contained. To quantify the absolute abundance of each unique TCRbeta CDR3 rearrangement, sequence reads were collapsed and filtered. Productive Simpson clonality was computed per sample as the square root of Simpson's diversity index over productive rearrangements. TCRdb stores this immuneACCESS table with in-frame sequences only. Part of the clones is absent; in the studies checked, under half of the shortfall reflects unresolved V genes, and no reason is known for the rest. V, J and clone size are those of that table, while D and trimming were read from the DNA. The sample includes around 160,000 clones, with 84% observed a single time. Less than 50% of the sample rests with the top ten.

From a lookup of the germline V gene, CDR1 and CDR2 are MNHEY and SVGAGI. Cut back by 6 bases and 2 bases, the V and J ends lie 14 bases apart. The CDR3, cysteine through phenylalanine, is 15 amino acids long. CDR3 DNA is the only sequence kept; it has 45 bases, read in frame from the first base. Comment on this clone: It lacks a known antigen. Per-base quality was not reported, and no clone a single base away is much larger than it.

The collaborating institutions used their own protocols to collect whole blood in K2EDTA tubes. Collaborator samples were shipped for TCRbeta analysis as frozen whole blood, isolated PBMCs, or DNA extracted from either sample type. Sample: peripheral blood. The sequence is built from TRBV6-5 and TRBJ1-5, with TRBD1 as a weak D call on 5 bases. The sequence derives from a human donor in a cohort sampled during active COVID-19. The bases are TGTGCCAGCAGAGCGGGGGGGATCGGCAATCAGCCCCAGCATTTT. Translated, this is CASRAGGIGNQPQHF.